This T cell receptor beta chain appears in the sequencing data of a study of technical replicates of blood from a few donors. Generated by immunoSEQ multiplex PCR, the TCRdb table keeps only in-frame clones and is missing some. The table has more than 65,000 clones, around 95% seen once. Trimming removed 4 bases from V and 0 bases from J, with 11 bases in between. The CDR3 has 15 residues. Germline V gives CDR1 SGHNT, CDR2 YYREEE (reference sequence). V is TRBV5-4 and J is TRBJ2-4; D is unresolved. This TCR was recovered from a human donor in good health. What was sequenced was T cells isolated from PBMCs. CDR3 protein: CASSPGALAKNIQYF. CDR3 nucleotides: TGTGCCAGCAGCCCCGGAGCCTTAGCCAAAAACATTCAGTACTTC.